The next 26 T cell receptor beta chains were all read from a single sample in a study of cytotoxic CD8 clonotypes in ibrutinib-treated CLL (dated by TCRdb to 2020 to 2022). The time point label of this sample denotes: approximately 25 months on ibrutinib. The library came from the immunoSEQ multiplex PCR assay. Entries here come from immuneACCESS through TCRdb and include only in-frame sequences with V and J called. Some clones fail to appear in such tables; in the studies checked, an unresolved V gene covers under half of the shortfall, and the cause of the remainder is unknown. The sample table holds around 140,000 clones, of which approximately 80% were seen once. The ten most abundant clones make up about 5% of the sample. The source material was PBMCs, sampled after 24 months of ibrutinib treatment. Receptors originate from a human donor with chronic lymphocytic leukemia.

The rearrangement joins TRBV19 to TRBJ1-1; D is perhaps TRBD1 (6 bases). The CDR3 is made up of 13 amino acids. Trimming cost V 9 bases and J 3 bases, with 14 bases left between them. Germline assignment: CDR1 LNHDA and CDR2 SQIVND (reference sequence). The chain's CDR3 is CASLGGAYTEAFF. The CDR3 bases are TGTGCCAGCTTGGGGGGGGCGTACACTGAAGCTTTCTTT.

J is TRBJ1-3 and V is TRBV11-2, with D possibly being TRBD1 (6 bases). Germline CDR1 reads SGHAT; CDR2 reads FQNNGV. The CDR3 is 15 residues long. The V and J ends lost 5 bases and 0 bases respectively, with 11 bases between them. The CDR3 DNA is TGTGCCAGCAGCGCCGACAGGACCTCTGGAAACACCATATATTTT. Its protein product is CASSADRTSGNTIYF.

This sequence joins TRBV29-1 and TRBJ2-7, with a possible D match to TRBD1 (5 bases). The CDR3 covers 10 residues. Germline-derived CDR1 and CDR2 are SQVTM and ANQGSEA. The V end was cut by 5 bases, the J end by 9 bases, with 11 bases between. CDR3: CSVFYQGQYF. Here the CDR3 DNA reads TGCAGCGTTTTCTACCAGGGGCAGTACTTC.

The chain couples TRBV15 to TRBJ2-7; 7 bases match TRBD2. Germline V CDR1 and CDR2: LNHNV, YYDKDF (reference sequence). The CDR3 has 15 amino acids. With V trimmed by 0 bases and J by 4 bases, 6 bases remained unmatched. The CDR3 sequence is CATSRDGEGKYEQYF. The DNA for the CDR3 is TGTGCCACCAGCAGAGATGGGGAGGGTAAGTACGAGCAGTACTTC.

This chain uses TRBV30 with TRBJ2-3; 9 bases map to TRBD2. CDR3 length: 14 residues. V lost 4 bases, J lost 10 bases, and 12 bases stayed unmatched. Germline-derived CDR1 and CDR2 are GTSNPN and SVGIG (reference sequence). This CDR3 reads CAWKESGGNPAQYF. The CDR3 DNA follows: TGTGCCTGGAAAGAAAGCGGGGGGAACCCCGCGCAGTATTTT.

The CDR3 here is CASSKEGEYNEQFF. The CDR3 DNA reads TGTGCCAGCAGCAAAGAAGGAGAGTACAATGAGCAGTTCTTC. This chain connects TRBV21-1 to TRBJ2-1; the table's D call, TRBD2, has no DNA check behind it. TRBV21-1 is a pseudogene. The CDR3 is made up of 14 amino acids.

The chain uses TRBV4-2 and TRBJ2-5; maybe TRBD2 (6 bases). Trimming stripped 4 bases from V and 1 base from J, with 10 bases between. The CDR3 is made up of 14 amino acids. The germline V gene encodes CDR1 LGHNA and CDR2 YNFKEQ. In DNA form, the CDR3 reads TGTGCCAGCAGCCGCGGCGGGACCCAAGAGACCCAGTACTTC. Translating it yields CASSRGGTQETQYF.

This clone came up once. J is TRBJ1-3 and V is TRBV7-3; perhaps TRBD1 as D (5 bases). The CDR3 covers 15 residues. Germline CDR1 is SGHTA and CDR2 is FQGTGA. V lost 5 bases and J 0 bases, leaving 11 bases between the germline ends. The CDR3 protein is CASSIRGDSGNTIYF. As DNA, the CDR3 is TGTGCCAGCAGCATACGGGGGGACTCTGGAAACACCATATATTTT. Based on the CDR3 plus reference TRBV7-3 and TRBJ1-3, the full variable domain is GAGVSQTPSNKVTEKGKYVELRCDPISGHTALYWYRQSLGQGPEFLIYFQGTGAADDSGLPNDRFFAVRPEGSVSTLKIQRTERGDSAVYLCASSIRGDSGNTIYFGEGSWLTVV.

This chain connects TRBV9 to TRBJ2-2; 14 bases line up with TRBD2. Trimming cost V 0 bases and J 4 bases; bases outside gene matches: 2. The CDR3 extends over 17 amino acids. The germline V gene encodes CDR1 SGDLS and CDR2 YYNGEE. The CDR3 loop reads CASSVGLAGGATGELFF. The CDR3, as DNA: TGTGCCAGCAGCGTAGGACTAGCGGGAGGGGCCACCGGGGAGCTGTTTTTT.

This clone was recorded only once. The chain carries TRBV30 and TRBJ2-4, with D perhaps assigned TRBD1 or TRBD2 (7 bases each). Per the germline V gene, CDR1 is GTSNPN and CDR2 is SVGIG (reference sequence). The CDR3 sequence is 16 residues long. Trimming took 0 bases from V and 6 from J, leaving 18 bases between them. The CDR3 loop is CAWSVGPGGASNIQYF. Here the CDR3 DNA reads TGTGCCTGGAGTGTAGGTCCAGGGGGGGCGTCAAACATTCAGTACTTC.

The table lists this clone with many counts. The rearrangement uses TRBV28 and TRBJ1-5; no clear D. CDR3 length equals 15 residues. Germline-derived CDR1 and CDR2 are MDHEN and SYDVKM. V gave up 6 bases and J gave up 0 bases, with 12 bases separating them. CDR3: CASSPPGDSNQPQHF. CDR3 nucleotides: TGTGCCAGCAGCCCCCCCGGGGATAGCAATCAGCCCCAGCATTTT.

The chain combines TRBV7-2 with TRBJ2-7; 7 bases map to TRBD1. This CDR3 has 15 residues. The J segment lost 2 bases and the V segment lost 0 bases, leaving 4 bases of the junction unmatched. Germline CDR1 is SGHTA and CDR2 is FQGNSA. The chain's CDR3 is CASSLAGGPTYEQYF. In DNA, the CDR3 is TGTGCCAGCAGCTTAGCAGGGGGCCCGACCTACGAGCAGTACTTC.

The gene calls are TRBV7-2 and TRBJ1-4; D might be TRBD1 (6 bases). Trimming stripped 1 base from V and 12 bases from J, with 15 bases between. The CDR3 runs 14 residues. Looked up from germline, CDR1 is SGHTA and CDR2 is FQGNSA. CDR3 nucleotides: TGTGCCAGCAGCTTAGAGTGGGCAGGGGCAGAACTGTTTTTT. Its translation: CASSLEWAGAELFF.

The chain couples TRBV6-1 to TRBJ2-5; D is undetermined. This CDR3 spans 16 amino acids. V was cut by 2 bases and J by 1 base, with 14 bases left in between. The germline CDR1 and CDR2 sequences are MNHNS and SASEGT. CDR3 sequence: CASSEWRNLGQETQYF. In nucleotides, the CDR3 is TGTGCCAGCAGTGAATGGCGGAATCTGGGCCAAGAGACCCAGTACTTC.

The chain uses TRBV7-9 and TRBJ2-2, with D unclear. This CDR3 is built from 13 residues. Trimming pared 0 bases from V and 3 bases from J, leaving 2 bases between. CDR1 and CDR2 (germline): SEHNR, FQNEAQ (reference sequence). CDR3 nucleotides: TGTGCCAGCAGCTTAGCCTACACCGGGGAGCTGTTTTTT. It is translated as CASSLAYTGELFF.

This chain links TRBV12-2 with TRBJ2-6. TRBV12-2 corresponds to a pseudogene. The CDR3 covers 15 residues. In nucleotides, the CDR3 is TGTGCAAGTCGCCGGGCTGGCTCTGGGGCCAACGTCCTGACTTTC. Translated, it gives CASRRAGSGANVLTF.

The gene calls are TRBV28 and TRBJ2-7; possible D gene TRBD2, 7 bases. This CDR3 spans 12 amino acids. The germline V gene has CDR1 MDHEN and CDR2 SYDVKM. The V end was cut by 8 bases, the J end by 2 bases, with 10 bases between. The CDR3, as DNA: TGTGCCAGCGGCGGGGGCGCCTACGAGCAGTACTTC. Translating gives CASGGGAYEQYF.

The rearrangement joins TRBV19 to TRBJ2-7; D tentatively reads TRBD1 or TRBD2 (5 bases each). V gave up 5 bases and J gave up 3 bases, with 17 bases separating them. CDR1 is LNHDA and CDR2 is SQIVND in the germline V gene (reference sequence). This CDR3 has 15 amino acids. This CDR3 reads CASSGTQGPRYEQYF. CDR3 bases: TGTGCCAGTAGTGGGACCCAAGGCCCTCGCTACGAGCAGTACTTC.

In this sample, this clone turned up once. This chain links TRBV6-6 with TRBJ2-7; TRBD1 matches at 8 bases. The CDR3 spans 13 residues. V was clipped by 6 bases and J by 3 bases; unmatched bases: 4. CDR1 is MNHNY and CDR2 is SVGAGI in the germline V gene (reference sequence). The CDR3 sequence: CASRGTGHYEQYF. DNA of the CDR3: TGTGCCAGCAGAGGGACAGGCCACTACGAGCAGTACTTC.

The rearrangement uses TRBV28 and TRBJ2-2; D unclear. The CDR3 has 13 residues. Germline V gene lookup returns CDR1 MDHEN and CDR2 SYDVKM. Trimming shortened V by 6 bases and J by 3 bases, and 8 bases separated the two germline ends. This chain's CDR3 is CASRDSYTGELFF. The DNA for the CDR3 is TGTGCCAGCAGAGACTCGTACACCGGGGAGCTGTTTTTT. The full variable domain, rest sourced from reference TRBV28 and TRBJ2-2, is DVKVTQSSRYLVKRTGEKVFLECVQDMDHENMFWYRQDPGLGLRLIYFSYDVKMKEKGDIPEGYSVSREKKERFSLILESASTNQTSMYLCASRDSYTGELFFGEGSRLTVL.

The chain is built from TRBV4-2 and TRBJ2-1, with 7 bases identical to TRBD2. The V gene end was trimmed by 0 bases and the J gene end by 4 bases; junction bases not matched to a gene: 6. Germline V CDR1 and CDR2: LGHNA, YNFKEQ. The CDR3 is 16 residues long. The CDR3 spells CASSQDWGEGYNEQFF. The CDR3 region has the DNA TGTGCCAGCAGCCAAGATTGGGGGGAGGGGTACAATGAGCAGTTCTTC.

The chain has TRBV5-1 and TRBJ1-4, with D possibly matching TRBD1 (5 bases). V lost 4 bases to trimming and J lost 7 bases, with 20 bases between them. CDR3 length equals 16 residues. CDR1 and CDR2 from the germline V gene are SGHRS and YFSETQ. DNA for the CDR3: TGCGCCAGCAGCCCAGGGACTAACCTTGGGGGTGAAAAACTGTTTTTT. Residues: CASSPGTNLGGEKLFF.

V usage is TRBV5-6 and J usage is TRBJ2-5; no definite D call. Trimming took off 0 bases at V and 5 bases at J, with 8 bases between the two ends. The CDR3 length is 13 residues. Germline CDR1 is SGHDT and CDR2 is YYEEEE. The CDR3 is CASSLDSSETQYF. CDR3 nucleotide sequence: TGTGCCAGCAGCTTGGATAGCTCCGAGACCCAGTACTTC. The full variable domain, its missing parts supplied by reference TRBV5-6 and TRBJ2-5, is DAGVTQSPTHLIKTRGQQVTLRCSPKSGHDTVSWYQQALGQGPQFIFQYYEEEERQRGNFPDRFSGHQFPNYSSELNVNALLLGDSALYLCASSLDSSETQYFGPGTRLLVL.

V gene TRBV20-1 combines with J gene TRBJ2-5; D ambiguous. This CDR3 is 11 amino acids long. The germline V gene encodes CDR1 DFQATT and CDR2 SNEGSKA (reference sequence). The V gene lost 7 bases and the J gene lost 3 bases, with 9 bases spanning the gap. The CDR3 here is CSVSSEETQYF. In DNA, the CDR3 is TGCAGTGTTTCGAGCGAAGAGACCCAGTACTTC.

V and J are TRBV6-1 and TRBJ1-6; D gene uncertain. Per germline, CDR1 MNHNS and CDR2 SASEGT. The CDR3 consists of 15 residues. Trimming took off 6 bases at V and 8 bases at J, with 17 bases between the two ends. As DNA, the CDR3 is TGTGCCAGCAGGGCCATGCGGCGGTCCGATTCACCCCTCCACTTT. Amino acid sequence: CASRAMRRSDSPLHF.

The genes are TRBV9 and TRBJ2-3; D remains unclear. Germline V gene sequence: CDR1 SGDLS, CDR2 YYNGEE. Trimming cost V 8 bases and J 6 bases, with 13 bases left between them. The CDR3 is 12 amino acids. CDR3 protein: CASSTSVDTQYF. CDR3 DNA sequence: TGTGCCAGTTCTACGTCCGTGGATACGCAGTATTTT.